Below, 13 T cell receptor beta chains from the same sample are listed, as sequenced in a study of identical twins. TCRdb analysed the 5' RACE reads with MiXCR anew, one entry per CDR3 protein. There are around 510,000 distinct CDR3 sequences in the sample; roughly an eighth occur only once, and approximately 0.9% lies in the top ten. This same sample was also taken into another study, of yellow fever vaccine responses in identical twins.

The sequenced sample consisted of CD4+ T cells sorted from blood. The receptor source for this set is a woman younger than 30 in good health.

This clonotype appeared many times. Written as DNA, the CDR3 is TGCAGTGCTAGGGCGCTAGCCCTCCTAGGCTCCTACAATGAGCAGTTCTTC. Protein sequence: CSARALALLGSYNEQFF. This chain uses TRBV20-1 with TRBJ2-1; D may be TRBD2 (5 bases). Germline values: CDR1 DFQATT, CDR2 SNEGSKA (reference sequence). V lost 3 bases, J lost 0 bases, and 18 bases lay in between. The CDR3 runs 17 residues.

This clonotype was counted many times. The rearrangement joins TRBV5-1 to TRBJ1-2; 8 nucleotides match TRBD1. CDR1 and CDR2 from the germline V gene are SGHRS and YFSETQ. J lost 6 bases, V lost 4 bases, and 5 bases had no gene match. CDR3 length equals 13 residues. The CDR3, as DNA: TGCGCCAGCAGCCCAACGACAGGGGATGGCTACACCTTC. Translating it yields CASSPTTGDGYTF.

The chain couples TRBV5-5 to TRBJ2-3; D is unclear. Germline-derived CDR1 and CDR2 are SGHKS and YYEKEE (reference sequence). V gave up 4 bases and J gave up 2 bases, with 8 bases separating them. The length of the CDR3 is 13 residues. For the CDR3, the DNA is TGTGCCAGCAGCGACTTGATCACAGATACGCAGTATTTT. As protein: CASSDLITDTQYF.

J is TRBJ1-4 and V is TRBV18; possible D gene TRBD1, 5 bases. The CDR3 is 13 amino acids. Germline V gene data show CDR1 as KGHSH and CDR2 as LQKENI. Trimming stripped 9 bases from V and 4 bases from J, with 12 bases between. Written as DNA, the CDR3 is TGTGCCAGTTCTGACAGCCTTAATGAAAAACTGTTTTTT. Translated: CASSDSLNEKLFF.

V gene TRBV11-2 combines with J gene TRBJ2-2; 7 positions agree with TRBD2. V was pared by 6 bases and J by 6 bases, with 13 bases of the junction left unmatched. Germline CDR1 reads SGHAT; CDR2 reads FQNNGV. This CDR3 is built from 16 residues. The CDR3 spells CASRQRAGIIAGELFF. As DNA, the CDR3 is TGTGCCAGCAGACAGAGAGCGGGGATTATTGCCGGGGAGCTGTTTTTT.

As regards this clonotype: The conserved closing phenylalanine or tryptophan is absent in this CDR3, likely reflecting a read error. This chain links TRBV11-2 with TRBJ2-6, with D possibly TRBD2 on 5 matching bases. Trimming took 1 base from V and 8 from J, leaving 9 bases between them. The CDR3 spans 14 residues. Germline V gene lookup returns CDR1 SGHAT and CDR2 FQNNGV. Here the CDR3 DNA reads TGTGCCAGCAGCTTAGCTCGGGGAACCAACGTCCTGACTATC. This codes for CASSLARGTNVLTI.

V usage is TRBV3-1 and J usage is TRBJ2-1, with 12 bases fitting TRBD2. CDR1 and CDR2 from the germline V gene are LGHDT and YNNKEL (reference sequence). With V trimmed by 1 base and J by 9 bases, 10 bases remained unmatched. The CDR3 is 17 amino acids. This CDR3 is CASSQGLAGVTTGEQFF. In nucleotides, the CDR3 is TGTGCCAGCAGCCAAGGACTAGCGGGAGTTACAACAGGTGAGCAGTTCTTC.

V and J are TRBV28 and TRBJ1-5; 12 bases are shared with TRBD1. The CDR3 has 15 residues. The V gene end was trimmed by 4 bases and the J gene end by 7 bases; junction bases not matched to a gene: 5. CDR1 is MDHEN, CDR2 SYDVKM, per germline. CDR3 amino acids: CASSWGQGAGQPQHF. DNA for the CDR3: TGTGCCAGCAGTTGGGGACAGGGGGCAGGACAGCCCCAGCATTTT.

This clonotype came up many times. The chain has TRBV5-1 and TRBJ2-1, with TRBD2 matching over 8 bases. Trimming took 0 bases from V and 6 from J; bases not matched to a gene: 5. Germline assignment: CDR1 SGHRS and CDR2 YFSETQ. The CDR3 sequence is 15 residues long. CDR3 protein: CASSLGGTSSNEQFF. CDR3 coding DNA: TGCGCCAGCAGCTTGGGTGGGACTAGTTCCAATGAGCAGTTCTTC.

The chain uses TRBV4-2 and TRBJ2-1; TRBD2 aligns across 9 bases. V dropped 1 base and J dropped 9; count of bases not matched to a gene: 7. This CDR3 contains 15 residues. Germline CDR1 reads LGHNA; CDR2 reads YNFKEQ. The CDR3 sequence: CASSQVDSGSPEQFF. The CDR3 nucleotides are TGTGCCAGCAGCCAAGTGGATAGCGGGAGCCCTGAGCAGTTCTTC.

This chain connects TRBV3-1 to TRBJ2-7; D call uncertain. Germline assignment: CDR1 LGHDT and CDR2 YNNKEL (reference sequence). CDR3 length: 14 amino acids. V lost 2 bases and J 3 bases, leaving 11 bases between the germline ends. The CDR3 DNA reads as TGTGCCAGCAGCCAACAAATGTTCATCTACGAGCAGTACTTC. This sequence encodes CASSQQMFIYEQYF.

The chain recombines TRBV14 with TRBJ2-5; 7 bases match TRBD1. Per germline, CDR1 SGHDN and CDR2 FVKESK. V lost 2 bases to trimming and J lost 5 bases; unmatched junction nucleotides: 8. The CDR3 spans 15 residues. CDR3 sequence reads: CASSQLTGILETQYF. CDR3 bases: TGTGCCAGCAGCCAATTGACAGGGATTCTGGAGACCCAGTACTTC.

Here the CDR3 DNA reads TGCAGTGCTAGGCCTAGCGGGAACACCGGGGAGCTGTTTTTT. Translating gives CSARPSGNTGELFF. The chain joins TRBV20-1 to TRBJ2-2; TRBD2 matches at 7 bases. The germline V gene encodes CDR1 DFQATT and CDR2 SNEGSKA (reference sequence). This CDR3 region has 14 residues. Trimming cost V 3 bases and J 1 base; bases outside gene matches: 2.